This TCR beta chain came from a study of low-dose radiotherapy and immunotherapy resistance in tumors. Study as a whole: Cyclophosphamide infusions of 200 mg/m2 came every two weeks, one day before radiation-immunotherapy.

Time point defined: before trial treatment. Ten or more counts support this clonotype. TRAV and TRBV primers primed cDNA for both TCRalpha and TCRbeta. Using a constant-region primer together with a V-primer adapter, TCRs were subjected to 15 to 20 PCR cycles of amplification. Isolated mRNA was amplified by in vitro transcription. TCRdb ran MiXCR on the reads and lists one entry per CDR3 protein. The repertoire has 70,000 to 95,000 distinct CDR3 sequences, roughly 19% of them found once; the top ten carry roughly 2.8%. Losses at the gene ends were 3 bases for V and 4 bases for J; bases not matched to a gene: 2. Germline-derived CDR1 and CDR2 are KGHSH and LQKENI. The CDR3 runs to 15 residues.

The clonotype originates from a male donor with prostate cancer. The V call is TRBV18, the J call TRBJ1-5, with 11 bases fitting TRBD1. The sample was PBMCs, taken before treatment. The CDR3: CASSPRDRGNQPQHF. CDR3 DNA sequence: TGTGCCAGCTCACCTCGGGACAGGGGGAATCAGCCCCAGCATTTT.